Listed below are T cell receptor beta chains from one sample, sequenced in a study of PD-1 blockade in classical Hodgkin lymphoma. Here immunoSEQ multiplex PCR was the method, and the copy in TCRdb shows in-frame clones only, minus some. There are more than 40,000 clones in the sample; nearly 80% occur only once, and around 20% lies in the top ten. The material was peripheral blood mononuclear cells (PBMCs), obtained before the fourth cycle of nivolumab. The receptors stem from a human donor with classical Hodgkin lymphoma. Each CDR3 is given with its conserved first and last residue. A D gene is named only where the DNA matches it firmly. Size is omitted from some rows. Given values are once, few, many or a class for expanded clones.

D	V	size	J	CDR3	DNA
.	TRBV7-8	once	TRBJ2-7	CASSPMGQQYF	TGTGCCAGCAGCCCTATGGGGCAGCAGTACTTC
.	TRBV29-1	.	TRBJ2-1	CSAARASSYNEQFF	TGCAGCGCTGCCAGGGCGAGCTCCTACAATGAGCAGTTCTTC
TRBD1	TRBV5-1	few	TRBJ1-1	CASSLNTGGTEAFF	TGCGCCAGCAGCTTGAACACAGGGGGCACTGAAGCTTTCTTT
TRBD1	TRBV10-3	.	TRBJ2-2	CAIRTGQANTGELFF	TGTGCCATCAGGACGGGACAGGCGAACACCGGGGAGCTGTTTTTT
.	TRBV29-1	.	TRBJ2-1	CSVVLKGWNEQFF	TGCAGCGTTGTGCTTAAGGGGTGGAATGAGCAGTTCTTC
TRBD1	TRBV18	.	TRBJ2-7	CASSPDRGNLYYEQYF	TGTGCCAGCTCCCCCGACAGGGGAAATCTTTATTACGAGCAGTACTTC
.	TRBV11-3	.	TRBJ1-1	CASSLGRGRAEAFF	TGTGCCAGCAGCTTGGGCAGGGGAAGGGCTGAAGCTTTCTTT
.	TRBV4-3	.	TRBJ1-1	CASSQGGALNTEAFF	TGCGCCAGCAGCCAGGGGGGCGCACTGAACACTGAAGCTTTCTTT
.	TRBV6-6	.	TRBJ1-2	CASRPVGANYGYTF	TGTGCCAGCAGGCCGGTAGGAGCTAACTATGGCTACACCTTC
.	TRBV5-6	few	TRBJ1-6	CASSLPGEIMPLHF	TGTGCCAGCAGCTTGCCGGGGGAGATTATGCCCCTCCACTTT
TRBD2	TRBV27	.	TRBJ2-5	CASRGLGETQYF	TGTGCCAGCAGAGGACTAGGAGAGACCCAGTACTTC
.	TRBV10-3	.	TRBJ1-4	CAISQGQNEKLFF	TGTGCCATCAGTCAAGGACAGAATGAAAAACTGTTTTTT
.	TRBV18	.	TRBJ2-3	CASSPPGGLVSDTQYF	TGTGCCAGCTCACCACCGGGGGGGCTGGTTTCAGATACGCAGTATTTT
TRBD2	TRBV5-4	.	TRBJ2-2	CASSPGLAGNTGELFF	TGTGCCAGCAGCCCTGGACTAGCGGGAAACACCGGGGAGCTGTTTTTT
TRBD1	TRBV4-1	.	TRBJ2-2	CASSQVQGVGTGELFF	TGCGCCAGCAGCCAAGTCCAGGGGGTCGGCACCGGGGAGCTGTTTTTT
TRBD2	TRBV6-1	once	TRBJ2-7	CASSVGLSGATYEQYF	TGTGCCAGCAGTGTAGGACTTAGCGGGGCCACCTACGAGCAGTACTTC
.	TRBV5-1	.	TRBJ2-5	CASSPWGTNQETQYF	TGCGCCAGCAGCCCTTGGGGGACAAACCAAGAGACCCAGTACTTC
TRBD1	TRBV18	few	TRBJ1-2	CASSPQGAGGYTF	TGTGCCAGCTCACCGCAGGGGGCGGGTGGCTACACCTTC